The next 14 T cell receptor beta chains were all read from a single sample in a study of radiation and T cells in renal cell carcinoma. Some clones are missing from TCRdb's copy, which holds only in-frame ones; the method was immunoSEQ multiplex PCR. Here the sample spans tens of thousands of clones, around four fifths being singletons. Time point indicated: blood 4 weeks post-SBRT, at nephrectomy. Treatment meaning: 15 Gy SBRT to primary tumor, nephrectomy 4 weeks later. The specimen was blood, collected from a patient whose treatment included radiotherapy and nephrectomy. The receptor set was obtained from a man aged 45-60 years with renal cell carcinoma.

The chain's CDR3 is CASSFDRAGNTEAFF. DNA for the CDR3: TGTGCCAGCAGTTTTGACAGGGCGGGGAACACTGAAGCTTTCTTT. This rearrangement joins TRBV2 to TRBJ1-1, with 7 positions matching TRBD1. Germline V gene data show CDR1 as SNHLY and CDR2 as FYNNEI. V dropped 5 bases and J dropped 1; count of bases not matched to a gene: 7. This CDR3 is built from 15 residues.

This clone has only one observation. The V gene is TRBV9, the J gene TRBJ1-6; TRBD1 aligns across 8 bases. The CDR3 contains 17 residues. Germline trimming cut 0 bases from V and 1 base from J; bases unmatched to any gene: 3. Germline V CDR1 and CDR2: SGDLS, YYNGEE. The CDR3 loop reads CASSVGTGYSYNSPLHF. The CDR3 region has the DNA TGTGCCAGCAGCGTAGGGACAGGGTATTCCTATAATTCACCCCTCCACTTT.

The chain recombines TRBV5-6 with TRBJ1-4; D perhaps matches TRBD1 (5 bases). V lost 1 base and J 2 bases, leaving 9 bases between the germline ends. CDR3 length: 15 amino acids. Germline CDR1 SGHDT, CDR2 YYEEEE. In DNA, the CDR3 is TGTGCCAGCAGCTTGCAGGGAATTACTAATGAAAAACTGTTTTTT. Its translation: CASSLQGITNEKLFF.

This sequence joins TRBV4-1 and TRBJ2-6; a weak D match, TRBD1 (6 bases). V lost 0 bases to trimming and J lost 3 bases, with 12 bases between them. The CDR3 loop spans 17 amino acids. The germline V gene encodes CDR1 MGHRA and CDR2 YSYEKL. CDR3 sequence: CASSQDRGTLGANVLTF. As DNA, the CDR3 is TGCGCCAGCAGCCAAGATAGGGGGACGCTTGGGGCCAACGTCCTGACTTTC.

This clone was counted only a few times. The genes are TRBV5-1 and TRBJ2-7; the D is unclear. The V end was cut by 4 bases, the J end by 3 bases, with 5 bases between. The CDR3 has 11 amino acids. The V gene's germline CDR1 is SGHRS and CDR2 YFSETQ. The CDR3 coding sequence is TGCGCCAGCAGCGACATCTACGAGCAGTACTTC. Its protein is CASSDIYEQYF.

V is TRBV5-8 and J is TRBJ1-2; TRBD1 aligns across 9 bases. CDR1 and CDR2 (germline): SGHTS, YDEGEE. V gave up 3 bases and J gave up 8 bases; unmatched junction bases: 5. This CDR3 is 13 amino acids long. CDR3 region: CASSWDRASGYTF. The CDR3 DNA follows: TGTGCCAGCAGCTGGGACAGGGCCTCCGGCTACACCTTC.

CDR3 region: CASSVLGGAGSFGQPQHF. DNA for the CDR3: TGTGCCAGCAGTGTATTGGGGGGGGCGGGCTCCTTTGGTCAGCCCCAGCATTTT. This chain connects TRBV2 to TRBJ1-5, with a weak D call TRBD1 (6 bases). Germline V lookup: CDR1 SNHLY, CDR2 FYNNEI. This CDR3 has 18 residues. V was cut by 4 bases and J by 6 bases, with 25 bases left in between.

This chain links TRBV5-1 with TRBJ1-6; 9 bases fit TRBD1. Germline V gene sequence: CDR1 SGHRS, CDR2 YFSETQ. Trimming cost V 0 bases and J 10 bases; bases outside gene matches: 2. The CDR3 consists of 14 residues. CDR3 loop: CASSLGQGDSPLHF. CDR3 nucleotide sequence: TGCGCCAGCAGCTTGGGACAGGGGGACTCACCCCTCCACTTT.

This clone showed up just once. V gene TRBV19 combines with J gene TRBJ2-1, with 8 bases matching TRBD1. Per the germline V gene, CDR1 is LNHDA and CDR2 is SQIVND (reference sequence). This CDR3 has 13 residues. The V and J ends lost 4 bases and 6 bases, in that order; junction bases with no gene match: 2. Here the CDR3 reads CASSKQGGNEQFF. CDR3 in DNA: TGTGCCAGTAGTAAACAGGGGGGCAATGAGCAGTTCTTC.

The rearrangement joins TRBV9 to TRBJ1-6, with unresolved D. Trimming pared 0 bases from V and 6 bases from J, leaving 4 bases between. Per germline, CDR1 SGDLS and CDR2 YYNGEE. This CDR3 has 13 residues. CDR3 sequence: CASSVAGNSPLHF. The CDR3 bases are TGTGCCAGCAGCGTAGCGGGTAATTCACCCCTCCACTTT.

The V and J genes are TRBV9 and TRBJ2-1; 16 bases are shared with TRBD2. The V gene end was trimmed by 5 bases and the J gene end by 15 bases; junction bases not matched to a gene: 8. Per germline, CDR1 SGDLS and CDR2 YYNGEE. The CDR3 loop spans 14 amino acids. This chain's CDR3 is CASRPGTSGGAWFF. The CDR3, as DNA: TGTGCCAGCAGACCCGGGACTAGCGGGGGGGCTTGGTTCTTC.

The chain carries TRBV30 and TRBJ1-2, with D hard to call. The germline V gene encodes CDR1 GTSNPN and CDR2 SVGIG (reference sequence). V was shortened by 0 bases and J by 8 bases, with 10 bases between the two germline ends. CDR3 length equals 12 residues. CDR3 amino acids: CAWSVGPAGYTF. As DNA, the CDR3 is TGTGCCTGGAGTGTAGGACCAGCGGGCTACACCTTC.

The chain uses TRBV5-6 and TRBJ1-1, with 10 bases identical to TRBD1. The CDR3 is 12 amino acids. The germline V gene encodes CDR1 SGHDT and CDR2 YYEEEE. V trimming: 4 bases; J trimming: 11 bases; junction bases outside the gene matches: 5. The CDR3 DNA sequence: TGTGCCAGCAGCGACAGGGGGCGTATTGCTTTCTTT. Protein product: CASSDRGRIAFF. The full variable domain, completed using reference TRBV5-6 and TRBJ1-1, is DAGVTQSPTHLIKTRGQQVTLRCSPKSGHDTVSWYQQALGQGPQFIFQYYEEEERQRGNFPDRFSGHQFPNYSSELNVNALLLGDSALYLCASSDRGRIAFFGQGTRLTVV.

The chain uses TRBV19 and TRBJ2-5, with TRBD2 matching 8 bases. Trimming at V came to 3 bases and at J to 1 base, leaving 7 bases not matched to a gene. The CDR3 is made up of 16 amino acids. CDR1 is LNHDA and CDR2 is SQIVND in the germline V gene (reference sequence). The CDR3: CASSIMAGGPQETQYF. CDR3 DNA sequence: TGTGCCAGTAGTATTATGGCGGGGGGCCCCCAAGAGACCCAGTACTTC.